There are a few counts of the clone carrying this T cell receptor (beta chain). Germline V gene sequence: CDR1 SGHRS, CDR2 YFSETQ. The length of the CDR3 is 12 residues. The V gene end was trimmed by 2 bases and the J gene end by 9 bases; junction bases not matched to a gene: 2. The record originates from a study of blood T cell repertoires in COVID-19. Study as a whole: Samples of COVID-19 (acute and convalescent) were obtained from the United States, Italy and Spain. T cells, B-cell-depleted T cells, or PBMCs provided the cDNA or gDNA that served as material.

In the source study's methods: Scientists estimated how many nucleated cells there were by amplifying reference gene primers. The method was immunoSEQ multiplex PCR; TCRdb's version includes in-frame clones alone and lacks a portion of them. The DNA was the basis for D and trimming; V, J and clone size are from that table. The data show some 130,000 clones, around four fifths seen once. Material for sequencing was peripheral blood. The genes are TRBV5-1 and TRBJ2-4; 7 nucleotides align to TRBD2. This sequence was found in a man in his 60s who had recovered from COVID-19. In DNA, the CDR3 is TGCGCCAGCAGCTTTGGGAGGGGCATTCAGTACTTC. Amino acid sequence: CASSFGRGIQYF.